This T cell receptor beta chain was identified during a study of radiation and T cells in renal cell carcinoma. Study-level findings and limits: No pretreatment tumor biopsies were available for baseline clonotypes.

As for this clone: Its antigen is undetermined.

The time point: blood 2 weeks post-SBRT. Indicated treatment: 15 Gy SBRT to primary tumor, nephrectomy 4 weeks later. Serial blood draws occurred at baseline and 2 and 4 weeks post-SBRT. Germline lookup yields CDR1 ENHRY and CDR2 SYGVKD. This CDR3 has 14 residues. V shed 6 bases and J shed 9 bases, with 18 bases lying between them. TCRdb's copy holds only in-frame clones and misses some; the assay was immunoSEQ multiplex PCR. The sample lists more than 75,000 clones, 70% to 90% seen once, with approximately 22% in the top ten. The chain carries TRBV10-3 and TRBJ2-1, with a weak D call TRBD1 (5 bases). This sample comprised blood, obtained from a patient whose treatment included radiotherapy and nephrectomy. The source is a woman in her 50s with renal cell carcinoma. CDR3 nucleotide sequence: TGTGCCATCAGATCGACAGCTCCCTCAGGTGAGCAGTTCTTC. Encoded protein: CAIRSTAPSGEQFF.